The source of this TCR beta chain is a study of PD-1 blockade in classical Hodgkin lymphoma. Study-wide context: Patients got intravenous nivolumab 3 mg/kg every 2 weeks. Findings of the study overall: By C4D1 there was a significant rise in CD4+ TCR diversity but not in CD8+ TCR diversity. Patients with a complete response exhibited baseline diversity comparable to newly diagnosed patients.

Each patient experienced a relapse that followed autologous stem cell transplantation, and brentuximab vedotin exposure varied. The V gene end was trimmed by 4 bases and the J gene end by 5 bases; junction bases not matched to a gene: 5. Germline CDR1 SGHRS, CDR2 YFSETQ. The CDR3 covers 15 residues. With regard to this clone: No antigen is known for it.

Profiling relied on immunoSEQ multiplex PCR, and the TCRdb table lists in-frame clones only, not all of them. This table has around 9,900 clones, about 93% appearing once. The sequence was collected from a human donor with classical Hodgkin lymphoma. Specimen: peripheral blood mononuclear cells (PBMCs), collected at baseline. V usage is TRBV5-1 and J usage is TRBJ2-1, with 11 bases matching TRBD2. This chain's CDR3 is CASSPGLAANNEQFF. Written as DNA, the CDR3 is TGCGCCAGCAGCCCGGGACTAGCGGCAAACAATGAGCAGTTCTTC.